A single sample is the source of the 25 T cell receptor beta chains below, sequenced in a study of blood T cell repertoires in COVID-19. The protocol was immunoSEQ multiplex PCR, while the TCRdb copy is restricted to in-frame clones and leaves out a portion. The data contain about 35,000 clones, 85% to 90% of them singletons. The sequenced sample consisted of peripheral blood. The receptors originated from an elderly man with active COVID-19.

This clone was seen just once. The chain couples TRBV7-2 to TRBJ2-1, with D possibly being TRBD1 (6 bases). This CDR3 contains 12 residues. V was pared by 5 bases and J by 4 bases, with 6 bases between. Germline V gives CDR1 SGHTA, CDR2 FQGNSA. This chain's CDR3 is CASSGTYNEQFF. The CDR3 nucleotides are TGTGCCAGCAGCGGGACATACAATGAGCAGTTCTTC.

This clone came up once. This sequence joins TRBV19 and TRBJ1-1; D is possibly TRBD1 (6 bases). Trimming took off 7 bases at V and 1 base at J, with 10 bases between the two ends. CDR1 is LNHDA, CDR2 SQIVND, per germline (reference sequence). This CDR3 comprises 13 residues. Here the CDR3 reads CASIDRPNTEAFF. The CDR3 nucleotides read TGTGCCAGTATTGACAGGCCGAACACTGAAGCTTTCTTT.

The chain combines TRBV19 with TRBJ1-1; tentatively, D is TRBD1 (6 bases). CDR1 is LNHDA and CDR2 is SQIVND in the germline V gene (reference sequence). Trimming left V 2 bases short and J 2 bases short, with 9 bases between. The CDR3 runs 14 residues. CDR3 bases: TGTGCCAGTAGTATAAACAGGGCAAACACTGAAGCTTTCTTT. It specifies CASSINRANTEAFF.

The chain is built from TRBV28 and TRBJ2-5; 11 bases are shared with TRBD2. CDR1 and CDR2 (germline): MDHEN, SYDVKM. With V trimmed by 4 bases and J by 2 bases, 3 bases remained unmatched. CDR3 length: 15 amino acids. This chain's CDR3 is CASSSGLAGQETQYF. The CDR3, as DNA: TGTGCCAGCAGTTCAGGACTAGCGGGTCAAGAGACCCAGTACTTC.

The chain links TRBV28 to TRBJ2-7; 9 positions match TRBD1. V gave up 4 bases and J gave up 6 bases; unmatched junction bases: 10. The CDR3 totals 15 residues. Germline assignment: CDR1 MDHEN and CDR2 SYDVKM. The DNA of the CDR3 is TGTGCCAGCAGTTCACGGGACAGGGTGGCGGGCGAGCAGTACTTC. It yields the protein CASSSRDRVAGEQYF.

The CDR3 DNA sequence: TGTGCCAGCAGCCCGGGACAGGGGGGCTACAATGAGCAGTTCTTC. It translates to CASSPGQGGYNEQFF. The V gene is TRBV5-6, the J gene TRBJ2-1; TRBD1 matches at 11 bases. The CDR3 has 15 amino acids. With 4 bases clipped from V and 3 bases from J, the junction kept 3 bases outside the gene matches. CDR1 SGHDT and CDR2 YYEEEE come from the germline V gene.

This clone is labeled as medium-sized. The chain has TRBV28 and TRBJ1-2; 10 bases are a match to TRBD1. J gave up 6 bases and V 4 bases, and 11 bases lay outside the gene matches. CDR1 and CDR2 from the germline V gene are MDHEN and SYDVKM. The CDR3 loop spans 16 amino acids. The CDR3 loop is CASSSLGQGLKNGYTF. The CDR3 coding sequence is TGTGCCAGCAGTTCACTGGGACAGGGGTTGAAGAATGGCTACACCTTC.

The gene calls are TRBV18 and TRBJ2-5, with a possible D match to TRBD2 (5 bases). Germline CDR1 and CDR2: KGHSH and LQKENI. Between the trimmed V and J ends, which lost 2 bases and 0 bases, there was a span of 7 bases. The CDR3 spans 14 residues. The CDR3 region is CASSPRGYQETQYF. The CDR3 DNA follows: TGTGCCAGCTCACCAAGAGGGTACCAAGAGACCCAGTACTTC.

This chain joins TRBV28 and TRBJ2-2, with TRBD2 matching over 10 bases. Germline values: CDR1 MDHEN, CDR2 SYDVKM. V shed 2 bases, J shed 5 bases, and the junction held 8 bases outside the gene matches. This CDR3 spans 17 amino acids. The CDR3 is CASSLVLAGDWTGELFF. CDR3 in DNA: TGTGCCAGCAGTTTAGTGCTAGCGGGAGACTGGACCGGGGAGCTGTTTTTT.

The chain uses TRBV6-5 and TRBJ2-3, with a weak D call TRBD1 (6 bases). This CDR3 comprises 15 residues. CDR1 is MNHEY, CDR2 SVGAGI, per germline. Trimming removed 5 bases from V and 2 bases from J, with 14 bases in between. CDR3 sequence: CASSPEQGYTDTQYF. In DNA, the CDR3 is TGTGCCAGCAGTCCGGAACAGGGATACACAGATACGCAGTATTTT.

The V gene is TRBV6-5, the J gene TRBJ2-7, with D unclear. With 7 bases removed from V and 0 bases from J, the gap between germline ends came to 10 bases. CDR1 and CDR2 (germline): MNHEY, SVGAGI. The CDR3 loop spans 13 amino acids. The CDR3 DNA reads as TGTGCCAGCATCCGGTATGGCTCCTACGAGCAGTACTTC. Protein sequence: CASIRYGSYEQYF.

This clone was seen only once. J is TRBJ2-3 and V is TRBV30, with D perhaps TRBD2 (5 bases). The germline V gene encodes CDR1 GTSNPN and CDR2 SVGIG (reference sequence). V lost 2 bases and J lost 8, with 26 bases in between. This CDR3 comprises 17 residues. The CDR3 DNA follows: TGTGCCTGGAGTCGGGGTAGCCAGATCGTACCGGGTTCTACGCAGTATTTT. As protein: CAWSRGSQIVPGSTQYF.

This clone was counted a few times. The genes are TRBV18 and TRBJ2-7, with 9 bases identical to TRBD2. The CDR3 consists of 15 residues. Germline V CDR1 and CDR2: KGHSH, LQKENI. The trim removed 3 bases at V and 6 bases at J, leaving 9 bases unmatched. CDR3 in DNA: TGTGCCAGCTCACCGGGGCGGGAGGGCCATGCCGAGCAGTACTTC. Translation: CASSPGREGHAEQYF.

The rearrangement links TRBV11-3 to TRBJ1-1; a possible D gene is TRBD1 (5 bases). The CDR3 loop spans 13 amino acids. Germline-derived CDR1 and CDR2 are SGHNT and YENEEA. Deletions cut 4 bases from V and 8 bases from J, with 14 bases between. In DNA form, the CDR3 reads TGTGCCAGCAGCTCTGGTGAGCGGGGCGAAGCTTTCTTT. Its protein is CASSSGERGEAFF.

The table lists this clone with a few counts. The rearrangement links TRBV7-9 to TRBJ2-5; the D gene is possibly TRBD1 (6 bases). The V gene lost 4 bases and the J gene lost 0 bases, with 9 bases spanning the gap. This CDR3 has 14 amino acids. The germline CDR1 and CDR2 sequences are SEHNR and FQNEAQ (reference sequence). This CDR3 is CASSSTGYQETQYF. CDR3 sequence (DNA): TGTGCCAGCAGCTCAACAGGGTACCAAGAGACCCAGTACTTC.

The V gene is TRBV28, the J gene TRBJ1-5; possibly TRBD1 for D (6 bases). Germline-derived CDR1 and CDR2 are MDHEN and SYDVKM. The length of the CDR3 is 16 residues. The germline V and J ends were trimmed by 1 base and 0 bases, with 10 bases remaining between them. CDR3 sequence reads: CASSLYQGYSNQPQHF. CDR3 bases: TGTGCCAGCAGTTTATACCAGGGGTATAGCAATCAGCCCCAGCATTTT. The whole variable domain, filled in from reference TRBV28 and TRBJ1-5, reads DVKVTQSSRYLVKRTGEKVFLECVQDMDHENMFWYRQDPGLGLRLIYFSYDVKMKEKGDIPEGYSVSREKKERFSLILESASTNQTSMYLCASSLYQGYSNQPQHFGDGTRLSIL.

The chain carries TRBV2 and TRBJ2-7; TRBD1 agrees at 8 bases. The V segment lost 4 bases and the J segment 0 bases; nucleotides outside the gene matches: 5. This CDR3 is built from 15 residues. Germline V lookup: CDR1 SNHLY, CDR2 FYNNEI. The CDR3, as DNA: TGTGCCAGCAGTGGGGACAGGCTGAGCTCCTACGAGCAGTACTTC. Its translation: CASSGDRLSSYEQYF.

The V gene is TRBV28, the J gene TRBJ1-2; unclear D gene. Deletions cut 6 bases from V and 5 bases from J, with 7 bases between. The CDR3 length is 11 residues. CDR1 and CDR2 from the germline V gene are MDHEN and SYDVKM. The CDR3 DNA follows: TGTGCCAGCAGCAACACGTATGGCTACACCTTC. Residues: CASSNTYGYTF.

The J gene is TRBJ2-5, the V gene TRBV19; 7 bases agree with TRBD2. The length of the CDR3 is 13 residues. The germline gives CDR1 LNHDA, CDR2 SQIVND (reference sequence). V lost 3 bases to trimming and J lost 4 bases; unmatched junction nucleotides: 2. CDR3 sequence reads: CASSMTSRETQYF. CDR3 DNA sequence: TGTGCCAGTAGTATGACTAGCAGAGAGACCCAGTACTTC.

This chain links TRBV3-1 (or the pseudogene TRBV3-2) with TRBJ2-3; TRBD2 matches at 8 bases. Germline V gene data show CDR1 as LGHDT and CDR2 as YNNKEL (reference sequence). The V and J ends lost 3 bases and 0 bases, in that order; junction bases with no gene match: 5. This CDR3 comprises 16 residues. For the CDR3, the DNA is TGTGCCAGCAGCCAGGGTAGCGGGACAAGCACAGATACGCAGTATTTT. Encoded protein: CASSQGSGTSTDTQYF.

This clone was recorded only once. The chain is built from TRBV28 and TRBJ2-5; 8 nucleotides align to TRBD1. Germline values: CDR1 MDHEN, CDR2 SYDVKM. Unmatched junction bases numbered 16, after V lost 2 bases and J lost 2 bases. The CDR3 has 19 residues. In nucleotides, the CDR3 is TGTGCCAGCAGTTTAGGTATGGGCCAGGGGGCGCGAATACAAGAGACCCAGTACTTC. Its protein product is CASSLGMGQGARIQETQYF.

This chain links TRBV21-1 with TRBJ1-5; the D call in the table, TRBD1, was not verified against the DNA. TRBV21-1 corresponds to a pseudogene. The length of the CDR3 is 14 residues. CDR3 region: CASSTGGKYQPQHF. The DNA for the CDR3 is TGTGCCAGCAGCACTGGGGGCAAGTATCAGCCCCAGCATTTT.

The V gene is TRBV19, the J gene TRBJ2-7; a possible D gene is TRBD1 (6 bases). The V end was cut by 2 bases, the J end by 3 bases, with 8 bases between. The germline V gene encodes CDR1 LNHDA and CDR2 SQIVND (reference sequence). The CDR3 covers 13 residues. CDR3 amino acids: CASSILQGYEQYF. CDR3 DNA sequence: TGTGCCAGTAGTATACTACAGGGCTACGAGCAGTACTTC.

This chain uses TRBV12-3 or TRBV12-4 with TRBJ1-2, with a tentative D call TRBD1 (6 bases). The CDR3 has 13 amino acids. Trimming cost V 6 bases and J 7 bases, with 15 bases left between them. CDR3 DNA: TGTGCCAGCAGGTCGACAGGAGGCAGTGGCTACACCTTC. Translated: CASRSTGGSGYTF.

The chain has TRBV7-6 and TRBJ2-7; 8 positions agree with TRBD1. V trimming: 5 bases; J trimming: 2 bases; junction bases outside the gene matches: 8. There are 15 residues in the CDR3. CDR1 and CDR2 (germline): SGHVS, FNYEAQ. This CDR3 reads CASSPRTGNAYEQYF. The DNA of the CDR3 is TGTGCCAGCAGCCCCCGGACAGGGAACGCCTACGAGCAGTACTTC. Together with reference TRBV7-6 and TRBJ2-7, the CDR3 gives the full variable domain: GAGVSQSPRYKVTKRGQDVALRCDPISGHVSLYWYRQALGQGPEFLTYFNYEAQQDKSGLPNDRFSAERPEGSISTLTIQRTEQRDSAMYRCASSPRTGNAYEQYFGPGTRLTVT.